This T cell receptor (beta chain) was recovered during a study of PD-1 blockade in classical Hodgkin lymphoma. Study-wide findings and caveats: Before treatment, TCR diversity in newly diagnosed patients was reportedly lower than in healthy donors.

In this sample, this clone turned up a few times. Its antigen is undetermined. Specified time point: newly diagnosed, previously untreated cHL patient sample. Researchers used magnetic negative selection to pull out pure CD4+ T cells from thawed PBMCs. The repertoire was sequenced with immunoSEQ multiplex PCR; TCRdb's copy has only in-frame clones and lacks some. The sample consists of 25,000 to 30,000 clones, 89% of them appearing once. Material for sequencing was CD4+ T cells from blood. This receptor was taken from a human donor with classical Hodgkin lymphoma.

CDR3 sequence: CASSQDSDRAQETQYF. CDR3 nucleotides: TGCGCCAGCAGCCAAGATTCCGACAGGGCCCAAGAGACCCAGTACTTC. The chain recombines TRBV4-3 with TRBJ2-5; 7 bases are shared with TRBD1. CDR1 and CDR2 from the germline V gene are LGHNA and YSLEER. There are 16 residues in the CDR3. The V segment lost 0 bases and the J segment 1 base; nucleotides outside the gene matches: 5.